This T cell receptor (beta chain) was sequenced in a study of T cell responses to AZD1222 COVID-19 vaccine. This table comes from immunoSEQ multiplex PCR, and its TCRdb copy is limited to in-frame clones, with some not included. The sample contains just over 150,000 clones, roughly nine tenths of which appear only once. Trimming at V came to 3 bases and at J to 4 bases, leaving 5 bases not matched to a gene. Germline-derived CDR1 and CDR2 are SGHAT and FQNNGV. The CDR3 is 15 residues long. This specimen consisted of peripheral blood, obtained 28 days after the second AZD1222 dose. This sequence originates from an adult who received the AZD1222 COVID-19 vaccine. The chain employs TRBV11-2 and TRBJ2-3; 9 bases map to TRBD1. This CDR3 reads CASSLRDRAADTQYF. In nucleotides, the CDR3 is TGTGCCAGCAGCTTGCGGGACAGGGCGGCAGATACGCAGTATTTT.